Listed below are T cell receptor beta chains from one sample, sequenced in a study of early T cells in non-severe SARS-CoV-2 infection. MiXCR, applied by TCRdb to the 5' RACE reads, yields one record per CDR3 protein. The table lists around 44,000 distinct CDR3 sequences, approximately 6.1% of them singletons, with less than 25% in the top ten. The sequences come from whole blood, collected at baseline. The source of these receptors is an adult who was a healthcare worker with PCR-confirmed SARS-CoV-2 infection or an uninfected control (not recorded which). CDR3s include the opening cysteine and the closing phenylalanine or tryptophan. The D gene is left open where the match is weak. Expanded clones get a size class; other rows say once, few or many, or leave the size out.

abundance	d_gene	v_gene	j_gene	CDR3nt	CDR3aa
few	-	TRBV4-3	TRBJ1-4	TGCGCCAGCAGCCAAGATGTGAGCGGGGGTGAAAAACTGTTTTTT	CASSQDVSGGEKLFF
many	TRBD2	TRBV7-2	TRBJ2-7	TGTGCCAGCAGCTTAGCAAGGGCTAGCGGGGCCTACGAGCAGTACTTC	CASSLARASGAYEQYF
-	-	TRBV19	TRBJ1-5	TGTGCCAGCGCCGTTTCGGGGGGCTTCAATCAGCCCCAGCATTTT	CASAVSGGFNQPQHF
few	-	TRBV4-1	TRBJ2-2	TGCGCCAGCAGCCAAGATCAAAGGCGGTTCAACACCGGGGAGCTGTTTTTT	CASSQDQRRFNTGELFF
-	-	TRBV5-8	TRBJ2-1	TGTGCCAGCAGCTTGCAGCAGCACAATGAGCAGTTCTTC	CASSLQQHNEQFF
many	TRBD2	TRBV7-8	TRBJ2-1	TGTGCCAGCAGCGCAACCGACCGGGGTGGCGGGAGCTTCTACAATGAGCAGTTCTTC	CASSATDRGGGSFYNEQFF
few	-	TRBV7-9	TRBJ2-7	TGTGCCAGCAGCTCTCCGACCCGGGGCTCCTACGAGCAGTACTTC	CASSSPTRGSYEQYF
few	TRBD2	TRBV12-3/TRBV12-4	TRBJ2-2	TGTGCCAGCAGTTCCCGTACTAGCGGGAGGGCCGCCGGGGAGCTGTTTTTT	CASSSRTSGRAAGELFF
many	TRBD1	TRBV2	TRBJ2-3	TGTGCCAGCAGTAAACAGGGGAAAACAGATACGCAGTATTTT	CASSKQGKTDTQYF
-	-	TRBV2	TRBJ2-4	TGTGCCAGCACCCGACCCCTAGCCAAAAACATTCAGTACTTC	CASTRPLAKNIQYF
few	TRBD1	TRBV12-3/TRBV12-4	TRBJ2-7	TGTGCCAGCAGCCCGGGACAGAGAGCCTACGAGCAGTACTTC	CASSPGQRAYEQYF
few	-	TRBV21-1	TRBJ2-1	TGTGCCAGCAGCAAGGGGGCTAGCGCCTACAATGAGCAGTTCTTC	CASSKGASAYNEQFF
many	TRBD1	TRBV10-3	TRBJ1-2	TGTGCCACCCACATCCGGCCGGGACAGGGGCAACTAAACTATGGCTACACCTTC	CATHIRPGQGQLNYGYTF
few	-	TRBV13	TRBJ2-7	TGTGCCAGCAGCTTAGGGCCAGTTACCTACGAGCAGTACTTC	CASSLGPVTYEQYF
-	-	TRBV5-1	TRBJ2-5	TGCGCCAGCAGCTTTCGAGGGGCTAAAGAGACCCAGTACTTC	CASSFRGAKETQYF
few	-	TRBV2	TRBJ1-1	TGTGCCACCTCCCCAGGGATTGGGTACACTGAAGCTTTCTTT	CATSPGIGYTEAFF
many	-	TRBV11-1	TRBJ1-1	TGTGCCAGCAGCCGAAACGCGGGTAGTGTGGCTGAAGCTTTCTTT	CASSRNAGSVAEAFF
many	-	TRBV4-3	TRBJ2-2	TGCGCCAGCAGCCACCACTGGAAACCGGGACCTAACACCGGGGAGCTGTTTTTT	CASSHHWKPGPNTGELFF
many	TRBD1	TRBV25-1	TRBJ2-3	TGTGCCAGCAGTGCGACACAGGGGGGAACGCAGTATTTT	CASSATQGGTQYF
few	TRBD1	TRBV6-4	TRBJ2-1	TGTGCCAGCAGAAAGTCGGGGACAGACCCTTACAATGAGCAGTTCTTC	CASRKSGTDPYNEQFF
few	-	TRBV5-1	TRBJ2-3	TGCGCCAGCAGCTTGGAGGCCCGTAGCACAGATACGCAGTATTTT	CASSLEARSTDTQYF
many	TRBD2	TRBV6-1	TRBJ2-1	TGTGCCAGCAGTTCTCATCATAGCGGGGGGAATTCCTACAATGAGCAGTTCTTC	CASSSHHSGGNSYNEQFF
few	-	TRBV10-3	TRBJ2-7	TGTGCCATCTTCGAGGGGGGCGAGCAGTACTTC	CAIFEGGEQYF
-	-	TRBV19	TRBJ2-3	TGTGCCAGTAGTCCTAGCCCAGGGGACACAGATACGCAGTATTTT	CASSPSPGDTDTQYF
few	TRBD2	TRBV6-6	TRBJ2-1	TGTGCCAGCACCCTTAGCGGGAGCTCCTACAATGAGCAGTTCTTC	CASTLSGSSYNEQFF
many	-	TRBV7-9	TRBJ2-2	TGTGCCAGCATACCCGCGTGGGACTCGAACACCGGGGAGCTGTTTTTT	CASIPAWDSNTGELFF
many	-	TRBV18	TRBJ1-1	TGTGCCAGCTCACCACCGTCGCGAGGTAGTAATACTGAAGCTTTCTTT	CASSPPSRGSNTEAFF
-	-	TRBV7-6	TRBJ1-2	TGTGCCAGCAGCGCAGGGACAACTCCTAACTATGGCTACACCTTC	CASSAGTTPNYGYTF
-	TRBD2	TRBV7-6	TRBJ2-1	TGTCCCAGCGGTAATTGGCCAGCGGGGGGGAACAATGAGCAGTTCTTC	CPSGNWPAGGNNEQFF
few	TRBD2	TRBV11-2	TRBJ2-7	TGTGCCAGCAGCCCCGCTAGCGGGGGCTACGAGCAGTACTTC	CASSPASGGYEQYF
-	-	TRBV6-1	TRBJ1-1	TGTGCCAGCAGCCTCCAGAGAGGGATGAACACTGAAGCTTTCTTT	CASSLQRGMNTEAFF
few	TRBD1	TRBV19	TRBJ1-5	TGTGCCAGTAGCCCATCAGGGGGCAGGCAGCCCCAGCATTTT	CASSPSGGRQPQHF
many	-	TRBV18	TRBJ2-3	TGTGCCAGCTCACCACGACTAGTAGGAGGCGCAGATACGCAGTATTTT	CASSPRLVGGADTQYF
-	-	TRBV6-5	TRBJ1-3	TGTGCCAGCAGACATCTCTCTGGAAACACCGTATATTTT	CASRHLSGNTVYF
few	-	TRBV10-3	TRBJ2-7	TGTGCCATCAGTGGCCGGCAGAACTCAGCCTACGAGCAGTACTTC	CAISGRQNSAYEQYF
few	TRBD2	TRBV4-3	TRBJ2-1	TGCGCCAGCAGCCAACAACCGGGACTAGTTAGGTGGGATGAGCAGTTCTTC	CASSQQPGLVRWDEQFF
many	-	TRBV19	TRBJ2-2	TGTGCCAGTACCCGCGGAATGTACACCGGGGAGCTGTTTTTT	CASTRGMYTGELFF
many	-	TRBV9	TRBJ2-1	TGTGCCAGCAGCCCAACACGCATAATTTCCGGGTGGGGCAATGAGCAGTTCTTC	CASSPTRIISGWGNEQFF
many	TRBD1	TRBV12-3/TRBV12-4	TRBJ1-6	TGTGCCAGCCGCATCGGGACAGTGGTTAATTCACCCCTCCACTTT	CASRIGTVVNSPLHF
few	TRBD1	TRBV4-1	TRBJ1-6	TGCGCCAGCAGCCAGGACAGGTCTGGTAATTCACCCCTCCACTTT	CASSQDRSGNSPLHF
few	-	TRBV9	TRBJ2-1	TGTGCCAGCAGCGCGTCGAACAGGGCTGAGCAGTTCTTC	CASSASNRAEQFF
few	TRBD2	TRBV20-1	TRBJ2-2	TGCAGTGCTAGAGATTCAACGGGAGGGCCGGCCGGGGAGCTGTTTTTT	CSARDSTGGPAGELFF
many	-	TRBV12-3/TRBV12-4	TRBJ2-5	TGTGCCAGCAGTTCTTCCCGTCAGACCCAAGAGACCCAGTACTTC	CASSSSRQTQETQYF
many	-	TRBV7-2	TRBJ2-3	TGTGCCAGCAGCGATCTAGGAGATACGCAGTATTTT	CASSDLGDTQYF
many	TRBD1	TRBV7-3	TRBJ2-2	TGTGCCAGCAGCGTAGGGACAGGGGCGAACACCGGGGAGCTGTTTTTT	CASSVGTGANTGELFF
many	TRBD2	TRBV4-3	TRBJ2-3	TGCGCCAGCAGCCAAGAAGTGGTGATTAGCGGGGACACAGATACGCAGTATTTT	CASSQEVVISGDTDTQYF
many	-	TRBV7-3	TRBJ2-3	TGTGCCAGCAGCCGGGGCGGGATCACAGATACGCAGTATTTT	CASSRGGITDTQYF
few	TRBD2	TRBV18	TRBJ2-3	TGTGCCAGCTCACCAACCCTAGCGGGGGCTACAGATACGCAGTATTTT	CASSPTLAGATDTQYF
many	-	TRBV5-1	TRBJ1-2	TGCGCCAGCAGCTTGGATTTGGGGATGGGCTATGGCTACACCTTC	CASSLDLGMGYGYTF
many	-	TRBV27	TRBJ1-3	TGTGCCAGCAGGGGTTCCACTGGAAACACCATATATTTT	CASRGSTGNTIYF
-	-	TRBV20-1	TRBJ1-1	TGCAGTGCTAGTGGGGGGGAGGACCTAAACACTGAAGCTTTCTTT	CSASGGEDLNTEAFF
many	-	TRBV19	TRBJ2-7	TGTGCCAGTAGTTCAGGACATTACGAGCAGTACTTC	CASSSGHYEQYF
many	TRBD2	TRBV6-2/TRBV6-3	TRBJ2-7	TGTGCCAGCAGTTACGAGGCGGGAGCCTACGAGCAGTACTTC	CASSYEAGAYEQYF
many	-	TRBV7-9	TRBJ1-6	TGTGCCAGCAGCTTTGCGGGGGCACCCCTCCACTTT	CASSFAGAPLHF
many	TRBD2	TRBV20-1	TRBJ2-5	TGCAGTGCTAGAGATGTGCAGAGCGGGGACCCGGGGACCCAGTACTTC	CSARDVQSGDPGTQYF